Here is one T cell receptor (beta chain) with its context. The antigen remains undetermined. This specimen belongs to a study of regulatory dendritic cells for organ transplantation. The method was immunoSEQ multiplex PCR; TCRdb's version includes in-frame clones alone and lacks a portion of them. The sample yields tens of thousands of clones, around 86% seen once. From germline, CDR1 is SGHAT and CDR2 FQNNGV. Trimming pared 8 bases from V and 2 bases from J, leaving 16 bases between. The CDR3 loop spans 15 amino acids. Sorted subsets were CFSE-labeled and cultured four to six days with allogeneic dendritic cells.

The TCR originated in a human donor in good health. Sample: naive CD4+ T cells from blood cultured with dendritic cells. Described subset: CD45RA+ naive T cells. The chain couples TRBV11-2 to TRBJ2-1, with D perhaps matching TRBD2 (5 bases). CDR3 sequence (DNA): TGTGCCAGCCGTAAGGTCGGCGGGCCCTACAATGAGCAGTTCTTC. Protein sequence: CASRKVGGPYNEQFF.